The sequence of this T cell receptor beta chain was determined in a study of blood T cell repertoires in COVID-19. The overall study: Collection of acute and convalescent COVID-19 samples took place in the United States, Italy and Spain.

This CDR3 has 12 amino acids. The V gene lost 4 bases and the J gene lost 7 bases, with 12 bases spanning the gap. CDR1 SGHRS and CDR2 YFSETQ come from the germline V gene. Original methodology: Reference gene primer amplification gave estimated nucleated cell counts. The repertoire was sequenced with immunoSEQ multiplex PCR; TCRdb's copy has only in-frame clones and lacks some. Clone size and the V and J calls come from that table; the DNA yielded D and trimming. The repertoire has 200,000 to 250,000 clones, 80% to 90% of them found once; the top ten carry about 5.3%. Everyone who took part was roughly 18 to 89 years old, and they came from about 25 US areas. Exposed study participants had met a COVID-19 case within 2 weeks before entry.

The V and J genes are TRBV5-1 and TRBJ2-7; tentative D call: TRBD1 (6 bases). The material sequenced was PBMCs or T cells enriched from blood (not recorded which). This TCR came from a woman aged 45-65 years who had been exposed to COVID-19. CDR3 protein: CASSQGTTEQYF. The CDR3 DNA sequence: TGCGCCAGCAGCCAGGGGACCACGGAGCAGTACTTC.